This T cell receptor (beta chain) is drawn from a study of blood T cells in healthy people across ages. With a J-beta primer mix and a sample-barcoded 5' primer, a second PCR ran 7 to 11 cycles. MiXCR, applied by TCRdb to the 5' RACE reads, yields one record per CDR3 protein. Of some 1.5 million distinct CDR3 sequences detected, about 28% appear once; the ten largest clones hold 7.7%. Approximately 9.2 milliliters was the volume of peripheral blood drawn from each donor. The CDR3 is made up of 14 amino acids. Germline V gives CDR1 SGHKS, CDR2 YYEKEE (reference sequence). V was clipped by 4 bases and J by 0 bases, with 8 bases between them.

This receptor was taken from a woman aged 25 to 39 in good health. This chain links TRBV5-5 with TRBJ1-3; D ambiguous. Source material: blood. The CDR3 coding sequence is TGTGCCAGCAGCGTAGACCTCTCTGGAAACACCATATATTTT. It specifies CASSVDLSGNTIYF.